The 3 T cell receptor beta chains below come from one sample, sequenced in a study of T-cell memory formation after mild COVID-19. MiXCR was run by TCRdb on the 5' RACE reads, yielding one entry per CDR3 protein. Of under 150,000 distinct CDR3 sequences listed, approximately 21% are singletons. The material sequenced was PBMCs or a T cell subset sorted from them (not recorded which). The receptors were gathered from a man aged 18 to 30 who had mild COVID-19 (a few samples of this study predate the infection). Cell type and time point are not known.

This clonotype occurred many times. The chain links TRBV20-1 to TRBJ1-1; D is possibly TRBD1 (5 bases). This CDR3 spans 14 amino acids. V was pared by 3 bases and J by 10 bases, with 21 bases between. Germline CDR1 DFQATT, CDR2 SNEGSKA (reference sequence). The CDR3 region has the DNA TGCAGTGCTAGGGGGGGTGAGGGCTCCCTAGTAGCTTTCTTT. Translation gives CSARGGEGSLVAFF.

CDR3 residues: CASSLIQGRNIQYF. The CDR3 DNA is TGTGCCAGCAGTTTAATACAGGGTAGGAACATTCAGTACTTC. The V call is TRBV28, the J call TRBJ2-4; maybe TRBD1 (6 bases). V was clipped by 2 bases and J by 7 bases, with 12 bases between them. The CDR3 runs 14 residues. From germline, CDR1 is MDHEN and CDR2 SYDVKM.

The rearrangement joins TRBV6-5 to TRBJ2-3, with D tentatively TRBD1 or TRBD2 (5 bases each). This CDR3 has 16 residues. The germline gives CDR1 MNHEY, CDR2 SVGAGI. V was trimmed by 8 bases and J by 2 bases, leaving 20 bases between them. Written as DNA, the CDR3 is TGTGCCAGCCAGTCGACGCTGGGACCTATCACAGATACGCAGTATTTT. It yields the protein CASQSTLGPITDTQYF.